Listed below are T cell receptor beta chains from one sample, sequenced in a study of cytomegalovirus exposure and HLA in healthy donors. This table comes from immunoSEQ multiplex PCR, and its TCRdb copy is limited to in-frame clones, with some not included. The sample includes 110,000 or so clones, over 80% of them seen just once. The sequencing sample was made of PBMCs. The receptor set was obtained from a young man in good health and CMV-seronegative. Each CDR3 is given with its conserved first and last residue. The order of the fields is CDR3 DNA, CDR3 protein, clone size, V gene, D gene, J gene. The D gene is left open where the match is weak. Clone size is shown for a subset of rows, as once, few, many or a class of expanded clone.

CDR3 DNA: TGTGCCAGCAGCTTGGCAGGGCAGGTGAATCAGCCCCAGCATTTT
CDR3 protein: CASSLAGQVNQPQHF
clone size: -
V gene: TRBV5-8
D gene: -
J gene: TRBJ1-5

CDR3 DNA: TGTGCCAGCAGTTTTGGGGCGGGGCGCACTGAAGCTTTCTTT
CDR3 protein: CASSFGAGRTEAFF
clone size: -
V gene: TRBV27
D gene: -
J gene: TRBJ1-1

CDR3 DNA: TGTGCCAGCGGGCGGACACCAGGGGCTTCTGAAGCTTTCTTT
CDR3 protein: CASGRTPGASEAFF
clone size: -
V gene: TRBV9
D gene: -
J gene: TRBJ1-1

CDR3 DNA: TGTGCCAGCAGTTTTGGCACTAGCGGCTACGAGCAGTACTTC
CDR3 protein: CASSFGTSGYEQYF
clone size: -
V gene: TRBV7-9
D gene: TRBD2
J gene: TRBJ2-7

CDR3 DNA: TGTGCCAGCAGTTTATGGGGGACAATGAACACTGAAGCTTTCTTT
CDR3 protein: CASSLWGTMNTEAFF
clone size: -
V gene: TRBV28
D gene: -
J gene: TRBJ1-1

CDR3 DNA: TGTGCCAGCCTCCGACAGGTTAACCTCGAGCAGTACTTC
CDR3 protein: CASLRQVNLEQYF
clone size: -
V gene: TRBV2
D gene: -
J gene: TRBJ2-7

CDR3 DNA: TGTGCCAGCAGCTCACCGGGACTTAACACCGGGGAGCTGTTTTTT
CDR3 protein: CASSSPGLNTGELFF
clone size: -
V gene: TRBV6-5
D gene: -
J gene: TRBJ2-2

CDR3 DNA: TGCGCCAGCAGCCTCGACTGGGGAGATCAGCCCCAGCATTTT
CDR3 protein: CASSLDWGDQPQHF
clone size: -
V gene: TRBV5-1
D gene: -
J gene: TRBJ1-5

CDR3 DNA: TGTGCCAGCAGCACCCGACCGGGACAGGGGACGCGGGGCTACACCTTC
CDR3 protein: CASSTRPGQGTRGYTF
clone size: -
V gene: TRBV7-9
D gene: TRBD1
J gene: TRBJ1-2

CDR3 DNA: TGTGCCAGCAGCAAGACAGGTCTGAACACTGAAGCTTTCTTT
CDR3 protein: CASSKTGLNTEAFF
clone size: -
V gene: TRBV7-9
D gene: -
J gene: TRBJ1-1

CDR3 DNA: TGTGCCAGCAGCGTCGGACTAGCGGGAGTCTCCTACGAGCAGTACTTC
CDR3 protein: CASSVGLAGVSYEQYF
clone size: -
V gene: TRBV11-2
D gene: TRBD2
J gene: TRBJ2-7

CDR3 DNA: TGTGCCAGCAGCGTAGGGGGGACTAGCGGTGAGCAGTTCTTC
CDR3 protein: CASSVGGTSGEQFF
clone size: -
V gene: TRBV9
D gene: TRBD2
J gene: TRBJ2-1

CDR3 DNA: TGTGCCAGCAGCTCAGTGGGGCTAGGGGCAGATACGCAGTATTTT
CDR3 protein: CASSSVGLGADTQYF
clone size: -
V gene: TRBV7-2
D gene: -
J gene: TRBJ2-3

CDR3 DNA: TGCGCCAGCAGTATACTAGCGGGAACCACAGATACGCAGTATTTT
CDR3 protein: CASSILAGTTDTQYF
clone size: -
V gene: TRBV10-1
D gene: TRBD2
J gene: TRBJ2-3

CDR3 DNA: TGTGCCAGCAGCTTATCAGGGACACCCTACGAGCAGTACTTC
CDR3 protein: CASSLSGTPYEQYF
clone size: -
V gene: TRBV7-4
D gene: -
J gene: TRBJ2-7

CDR3 DNA: TGTGCCAGCAGCTTGGGGGACAGGGGGGACTATGGCTACACCTTC
CDR3 protein: CASSLGDRGDYGYTF
clone size: -
V gene: TRBV5-8
D gene: TRBD1
J gene: TRBJ1-2

CDR3 DNA: TGTGCCAGCAGCGGAGCACAGCGTCAGGGGACTGAAGCTTTCTTT
CDR3 protein: CASSGAQRQGTEAFF
clone size: -
V gene: TRBV9
D gene: -
J gene: TRBJ1-1

CDR3 DNA: TGTGCCAGCAGCACAAGGCAAGCGGGAGGGAGGAACGAGCAGTACTTC
CDR3 protein: CASSTRQAGGRNEQYF
clone size: -
V gene: TRBV11-2
D gene: TRBD2
J gene: TRBJ2-7

CDR3 DNA: TGCGCCAGCAGCCAAGACGTTAACACTGAAGCTTTCTTT
CDR3 protein: CASSQDVNTEAFF
clone size: few
V gene: TRBV4-1
D gene: -
J gene: TRBJ1-1

CDR3 DNA: TGTGCCAGCAGTTACGCTGGACAAGGATATGGCTACACCTTC
CDR3 protein: CASSYAGQGYGYTF
clone size: -
V gene: TRBV6-6
D gene: -
J gene: TRBJ1-2

CDR3 DNA: TGTGCCAGCAGCTGCCGATCCGGGACAGGGTACAATGAGCAGTTCTTC
CDR3 protein: CASSCRSGTGYNEQFF
clone size: -
V gene: TRBV21-1
D gene: -
J gene: TRBJ2-1

CDR3 DNA: TGTGCCAGCAGCCGCCGGGGGAGCGGGACAACCTACGAGCAGTACTTC
CDR3 protein: CASSRRGSGTTYEQYF
clone size: -
V gene: TRBV11-2
D gene: -
J gene: TRBJ2-7

CDR3 DNA: TGTGCCAGCAGCTTAGTGGGAGCCCCAGATACGCAGTATTTT
CDR3 protein: CASSLVGAPDTQYF
clone size: few
V gene: TRBV5-8
D gene: -
J gene: TRBJ2-3

CDR3 DNA: TGTGCCAGCAGTTTGATACAGGGGAACGGCTATGGCTACACCTTC
CDR3 protein: CASSLIQGNGYGYTF
clone size: -
V gene: TRBV27
D gene: TRBD1
J gene: TRBJ1-2

CDR3 DNA: TGTGCCAGCAGTTTAATCGGGGGCGGGAGAGGGACAGATACGCAGTATTTT
CDR3 protein: CASSLIGGGRGTDTQYF
clone size: -
V gene: TRBV28
D gene: -
J gene: TRBJ2-3

CDR3 DNA: TGTGCCAGCAGCTTAGGGGCCTCACAGACCGAGCAGTACTTC
CDR3 protein: CASSLGASQTEQYF
clone size: -
V gene: TRBV7-9
D gene: -
J gene: TRBJ2-7

CDR3 DNA: TGTGCCACCAGCAGAGATCCTACTAGGCGCGAGCAGTACTTC
CDR3 protein: CATSRDPTRREQYF
clone size: -
V gene: TRBV15
D gene: -
J gene: TRBJ2-7

CDR3 DNA: TGTGCCAGCAGTTTGCAAGGGGCCAACTATGGCTACACCTTC
CDR3 protein: CASSLQGANYGYTF
clone size: -
V gene: TRBV28
D gene: -
J gene: TRBJ1-2

CDR3 DNA: TGTGCCAGCAGCCCTCCGGGACTAGCTGTTAATGAGCAGTTCTTC
CDR3 protein: CASSPPGLAVNEQFF
clone size: -
V gene: TRBV6-6
D gene: TRBD2
J gene: TRBJ2-1

CDR3 DNA: TGTGCCAGCCGGGGGGAATCCCCCTACGAGCAGTACTTC
CDR3 protein: CASRGESPYEQYF
clone size: -
V gene: TRBV11-1
D gene: TRBD2
J gene: TRBJ2-7

CDR3 DNA: TGTGCCAGCAGTTTCAGGGGGCAAGGAGGTAACACCATATATTTT
CDR3 protein: CASSFRGQGGNTIYF
clone size: -
V gene: TRBV28
D gene: TRBD1
J gene: TRBJ1-3

CDR3 DNA: TGTGCCAGAAGCTTGGACAGGGTGGAAACTGAAGCTTTCTTT
CDR3 protein: CARSLDRVETEAFF
clone size: -
V gene: TRBV5-3
D gene: -
J gene: TRBJ1-1

CDR3 DNA: TGCAGCGTTCAGGGAGGGGACTCCTACGAGCAGTACTTC
CDR3 protein: CSVQGGDSYEQYF
clone size: few
V gene: TRBV29-1
D gene: TRBD2
J gene: TRBJ2-7

CDR3 DNA: TGTGCCAGCAGCAGGGTGGGTAGGACCGGGGAGCTGTTTTTT
CDR3 protein: CASSRVGRTGELFF
clone size: -
V gene: TRBV6-1
D gene: -
J gene: TRBJ2-2

CDR3 DNA: TGCGCCAGCAGCCAAGACCCTCAGGGAACTGCACGGGAAAAACTGTTTTTT
CDR3 protein: CASSQDPQGTAREKLFF
clone size: -
V gene: TRBV4-3
D gene: -
J gene: TRBJ1-4

CDR3 DNA: TGTGCTAGTGGTTCCTCGAGGGCGGGAGCGTACCAAGAGACCCAGTACTTC
CDR3 protein: CASGSSRAGAYQETQYF
clone size: -
V gene: TRBV12-5
D gene: TRBD2
J gene: TRBJ2-5

CDR3 DNA: TGTGCCAGCAGCTTGAGAGCGGGTTTCTCCTACGAGCAGTACTTC
CDR3 protein: CASSLRAGFSYEQYF
clone size: -
V gene: TRBV5-4
D gene: -
J gene: TRBJ2-7

CDR3 DNA: TGTGCCAGCAGCCGGGACAGGGGGACTAGCGGGATCGGGGAGCTGTTTTTT
CDR3 protein: CASSRDRGTSGIGELFF
clone size: -
V gene: TRBV28
D gene: TRBD2
J gene: TRBJ2-2

CDR3 DNA: TGTGCCAGCAGTGTGGGACAGGTCCTTAACGAGCAGTACTTC
CDR3 protein: CASSVGQVLNEQYF
clone size: -
V gene: TRBV2
D gene: TRBD1
J gene: TRBJ2-7

CDR3 DNA: TGTGCCAGCAGTGAGGGGGACTGGGATGAAAAACTGTTTTTT
CDR3 protein: CASSEGDWDEKLFF
clone size: -
V gene: TRBV6-1
D gene: -
J gene: TRBJ1-4

CDR3 DNA: TGTGCCAGCAGCAACCCAACCTGGAGCACTGAAGCTTTCTTT
CDR3 protein: CASSNPTWSTEAFF
clone size: few
V gene: TRBV7-2
D gene: -
J gene: TRBJ1-1

CDR3 DNA: TGTGCCAGCAGCTTGGGTCCTGGCGGGAGTGTTCCAGATACGCAGTATTTT
CDR3 protein: CASSLGPGGSVPDTQYF
clone size: -
V gene: TRBV5-6
D gene: TRBD2
J gene: TRBJ2-3

CDR3 DNA: TGCGCCAGCAGCTTGGTGGTAGCGGGAGGCGGGGAGCTGTTTTTT
CDR3 protein: CASSLVVAGGGELFF
clone size: once
V gene: TRBV5-1
D gene: TRBD2
J gene: TRBJ2-2

CDR3 DNA: TGTGCCAGCAGATTTGTTGGAGGCACTGAAGCTTTCTTT
CDR3 protein: CASRFVGGTEAFF
clone size: -
V gene: TRBV2
D gene: -
J gene: TRBJ1-1

CDR3 DNA: TGTGCCAGCAGTGACTTGGACAGGGGACAAGAGACCCAGTACTTC
CDR3 protein: CASSDLDRGQETQYF
clone size: -
V gene: TRBV2
D gene: TRBD1
J gene: TRBJ2-5

CDR3 DNA: TGTGCCACTACCCGGACAGGGGGCTCCTACGAGCAGTACTTC
CDR3 protein: CATTRTGGSYEQYF
clone size: -
V gene: TRBV2
D gene: TRBD1
J gene: TRBJ2-7

CDR3 DNA: TGTGCCAGTAGTTCCCGGGACAGACTTTACGAGCAGTACTTC
CDR3 protein: CASSSRDRLYEQYF
clone size: -
V gene: TRBV19
D gene: TRBD1
J gene: TRBJ2-7

CDR3 DNA: TGTGCCAGCAGTCCCTCTACTAGCTCTAGCGATGAGCAGTTCTTC
CDR3 protein: CASSPSTSSSDEQFF
clone size: once
V gene: TRBV27
D gene: -
J gene: TRBJ2-1

CDR3 DNA: TGTGCCAGCAGCTTAAGCGAGGGCACTGAAGCTTTCTTT
CDR3 protein: CASSLSEGTEAFF
clone size: few
V gene: TRBV7-3
D gene: -
J gene: TRBJ1-1

CDR3 DNA: TGTGCCTGGAGTGTCGAAGGGGTTGGATCAGCGGGAGGGCCATATACGCAGTATTTT
CDR3 protein: CAWSVEGVGSAGGPYTQYF
clone size: -
V gene: TRBV30
D gene: TRBD2
J gene: TRBJ2-3

CDR3 DNA: TGTGCCATCAGTGGGACTAGCGGGAGTTCGGTGCAGTACTTC
CDR3 protein: CAISGTSGSSVQYF
clone size: once
V gene: TRBV10-3
D gene: TRBD2
J gene: TRBJ2-7

CDR3 DNA: TGTGCCAGCAGTTTTCGAGTAGGGAGGACAGGAAGCTACGAGCAGTACTTC
CDR3 protein: CASSFRVGRTGSYEQYF
clone size: once
V gene: TRBV28
D gene: -
J gene: TRBJ2-7

CDR3 DNA: TGTGCCAGCAGCTCCATGACAGGGGGAAGGGGAGAGACCCAGTACTTC
CDR3 protein: CASSSMTGGRGETQYF
clone size: -
V gene: TRBV11-2
D gene: TRBD1
J gene: TRBJ2-5

CDR3 DNA: TGTGCCAGCAGTCTGACAGGGGTAGGTGAGCAGTTCTTC
CDR3 protein: CASSLTGVGEQFF
clone size: -
V gene: TRBV6-6
D gene: TRBD1
J gene: TRBJ2-1

CDR3 DNA: TGTGCCAGTAGTAACAACAGGGGGCAGGAGGCTGGCTACACCTTC
CDR3 protein: CASSNNRGQEAGYTF
clone size: once
V gene: TRBV19
D gene: TRBD1
J gene: TRBJ1-2

CDR3 DNA: TGTGCCAGCAGCCGAACTAGCGGGGAGTACGAGCAGTACTTC
CDR3 protein: CASSRTSGEYEQYF
clone size: -
V gene: TRBV9
D gene: TRBD2
J gene: TRBJ2-7

CDR3 DNA: TGTGCCAGTACCCCTCGGTACCGGCTAGCGGGAGCTGGCGAGCAGTACTTC
CDR3 protein: CASTPRYRLAGAGEQYF
clone size: -
V gene: TRBV19
D gene: TRBD2
J gene: TRBJ2-7